The count of the clone carrying this TCR beta chain is one. Patients from Seattle were sampled longitudinally, starting during active infection. The CDR3 covers 12 residues. Germline V gives CDR1 SGHNT, CDR2 YYREEE (reference sequence). Trimming removed 3 bases from V and 4 bases from J, with 4 bases in between. This record comes from a study of blood T cell repertoires in COVID-19. For the study at large: Some COVID-19 samples were acute and others convalescent; all came from the United States, Italy and Spain. In each case, the material was cDNA or gDNA derived from T cells, B-cell-depleted T cells, or PBMCs.

In the authors' workflow: Amplification with reference gene primers provided the estimates of nucleated cell counts. The repertoire was sequenced with immunoSEQ multiplex PCR; TCRdb's copy has only in-frame clones and lacks some. Clonal size and the V and J genes are those of that table, whereas D and trimming came from the DNA. This table has over 200,000 clones, 91% appearing once. This TCR was sampled from a young adult with COVID-19, enrolled during active disease. The rearrangement joins TRBV5-4 to TRBJ2-2; no firm D call. Sequenced: peripheral blood. Written as DNA, the CDR3 is TGTGCCAGCAGCTCAGGCACCGGGGAGCTGTTTTTT. It yields the protein CASSSGTGELFF. The entire variable domain, with the rest obtained from reference TRBV5-4 and TRBJ2-2, is as follows: ETGVTQSPTHLIKTRGQQVTLRCSSQSGHNTVSWYQQALGQGPQFIFQYYREEENGRGNFPPRFSGLQFPNYSSELNVNALELDDSALYLCASSSGTGELFFGEGSRLTVL.